This T cell receptor (beta chain) was observed in a study of blood T cell repertoires in COVID-19. Study-level background: COVID-19 samples from acute and convalescent phases originated in the United States, Italy and Spain. T cells, B-cell-depleted T cells, or PBMCs supplied cDNA or gDNA.

CDR3 length: 13 residues. V shed 6 bases, J shed 8 bases, and the junction held 5 bases outside the gene matches. Original processing notes: Estimated nucleated cell counts came from reference gene primer amplification. Libraries were prepared by immunoSEQ multiplex PCR; TCRdb keeps only in-frame clonotypes and omits some of them. V and J calls and clone size come straight from that table; D and trimming were deduced from the DNA. This table has approximately 270,000 clones, 80% to 90% appearing once. Source material: peripheral blood. The chain links TRBV12-3 or TRBV12-4 to TRBJ2-1; 9 bases align to TRBD1. This sequence originates from a woman aged 70-85 years with acute or convalescent COVID-19. CDR3 loop: CASSKTGGDEQFF. The CDR3 nucleotides read TGTGCCAGCAGCAAGACAGGGGGAGATGAGCAGTTCTTC.